This T cell receptor beta chain was observed in a study of pediatric ulcerative colitis. Study-level background: Ulcerative colitis patients had pancolitis or left-sided colitis, with confirming histology. Overall study results and limits: In rectum, acute severe colitis had expanded clones and less diversity. Substantially fewer templates came from a couple of patients' blood samples.

Blood was drawn at the time of colonoscopy. The protocol was immunoSEQ multiplex PCR, while the TCRdb copy is restricted to in-frame clones and leaves out a portion. Found here are tens of thousands of clones, about 90% of them singletons; the top ten hold roughly 3%. The ends were cut back, 0 bases at V and 4 bases at J, with 5 bases in the middle. Germline CDR1 and CDR2: SGHDT and YYEEEE. The CDR3 sequence is 12 residues long. A word on this clone: As yet, its antigen is unknown.

The chain has TRBV5-6 and TRBJ2-7; no definite D call. The receptor was derived from a boy aged 10-17 years with severe ulcerative colitis. The specimen was blood. CDR3 sequence reads: CASSLAAYEQYF. The CDR3 nucleotides read TGTGCCAGCAGCTTGGCTGCGTACGAGCAGTACTTC. Complete variable domain (other parts from reference TRBV5-6 and TRBJ2-7): DAGVTQSPTHLIKTRGQQVTLRCSPKSGHDTVSWYQQALGQGPQFIFQYYEEEERQRGNFPDRFSGHQFPNYSSELNVNALLLGDSALYLCASSLAAYEQYFGPGTRLTVT.